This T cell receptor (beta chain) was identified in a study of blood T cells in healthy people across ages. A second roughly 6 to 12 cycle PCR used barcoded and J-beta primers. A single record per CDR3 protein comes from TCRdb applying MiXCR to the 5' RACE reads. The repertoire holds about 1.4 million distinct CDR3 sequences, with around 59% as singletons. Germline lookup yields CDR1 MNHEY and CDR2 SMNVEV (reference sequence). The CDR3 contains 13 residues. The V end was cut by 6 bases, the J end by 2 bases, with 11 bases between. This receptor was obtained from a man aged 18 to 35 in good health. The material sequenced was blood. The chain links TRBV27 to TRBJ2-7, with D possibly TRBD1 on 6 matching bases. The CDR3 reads CASSHDRPYEQYF. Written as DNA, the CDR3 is TGTGCCAGCAGCCACGACAGGCCCTACGAGCAGTACTTC.